The clone carrying this T cell receptor beta chain was seen at least ten times. The sample comes from a study of glioma-infiltrating T cells. Amplification of TCR alpha and beta CDR3 regions from RNA used iRepertoire nested multiplex PCR. TCRdb called the multiplex PCR reads again in MiXCR, with one record for every CDR3 protein. The data show roughly 40,000 distinct CDR3 sequences, around 24% seen once. Germline CDR1 LNHNV, CDR2 YYDKDF (reference sequence). The V and J ends lost 3 bases and 6 bases respectively, with 12 bases between them. The CDR3 spans 14 residues. Sequencing was done on a sample of glioma tissue, nonneoplastic brain tissue, or PBMCs (not recorded which). The rearrangement joins TRBV15 to TRBJ1-5; D is uncertain. This receptor was obtained from a human donor with low-grade glioma or glioblastoma, undergoing nonglioma brain surgery, or in good health (not recorded which). CDR3 loop: CATSREGIIQPQHF. CDR3 sequence (DNA): TGTGCCACCAGCAGGGAGGGAATCATTCAGCCCCAGCATTTT.